A single sample is the source of the 13 T cell receptor beta chains below, sequenced in a study of CD8 T cells in ankylosing spondylitis. Each CDR3 protein gets one entry after TCRdb re-called the 5' RACE reads with MiXCR. Of 350,000 to 450,000 distinct CDR3 sequences listed, more than 20% are singletons. Sequenced sample: blood, either unsorted or a sorted T cell fraction (not recorded which). Receptor source: a male donor with ankylosing spondylitis or in good health (not recorded which).

V and J are TRBV12-3 or TRBV12-4 and TRBJ2-7; TRBD1 matches at 7 bases. The CDR3 has 14 amino acids. Germline trimming cut 4 bases from V and 7 bases from J; bases unmatched to any gene: 10. CDR3 residues: CASSWGQPAIEQYF. CDR3 DNA sequence: TGTGCCAGCAGTTGGGGACAGCCGGCGATTGAGCAGTACTTC.

The gene calls are TRBV2 and TRBJ1-2; possible D gene TRBD1, 5 bases. Trimming cost V 8 bases and J 6 bases, with 16 bases left between them. CDR3 length equals 13 residues. Germline V gives CDR1 SNHLY, CDR2 FYNNEI. CDR3 loop: CASPGGGDHGYTF. DNA of the CDR3: TGTGCCAGCCCTGGGGGGGGTGACCATGGCTACACCTTC. Supplemented by reference TRBV2 and TRBJ1-2, the full variable domain reads EPEVTQTPSHQVTQMGQEVILRCVPISNHLYFYWYRQILGQKVEFLVSFYNNEISEKSEIFDDQFSVERPDGSNFTLKIRSTKLEDSAMYFCASPGGGDHGYTFGSGTRLTVV.

This chain uses TRBV5-6 with TRBJ2-2; 12 bases fit TRBD2. The CDR3 runs 17 residues. J gave up 4 bases and V 4 bases, and 8 bases lay outside the gene matches. Germline values: CDR1 SGHDT, CDR2 YYEEEE. The CDR3, as DNA: TGTGCCAGCAGCAAGCTACCGACTAGCGGGAGCACCGGGGAGCTGTTTTTT. Protein: CASSKLPTSGSTGELFF.

The table lists this clonotype with a few counts. The chain joins TRBV7-9 to TRBJ2-4; D is ambiguous. Deletions cut 5 bases from V and 3 bases from J, with 20 bases between. CDR3 length equals 17 residues. CDR1 is SEHNR and CDR2 is FQNEAQ in the germline V gene (reference sequence). The CDR3 sequence: CASSAPDRPRDKNIQYF. The CDR3 DNA sequence: TGTGCCAGCAGCGCCCCGGATCGTCCAAGGGACAAAAACATTCAGTACTTC.

This clonotype turned up a few times. V gene TRBV2 combines with J gene TRBJ2-2; no definite D call. Germline V CDR1 and CDR2: SNHLY, FYNNEI. V dropped 2 bases and J dropped 6 bases, with 10 bases sitting between them. This CDR3 comprises 14 residues. CDR3 in amino acids: CASSEYLLAGELFF. The CDR3 DNA reads as TGTGCCAGCAGTGAATACCTTTTGGCCGGGGAGCTGTTTTTT.

There are a few counts of this clonotype. The gene calls are TRBV7-9 and TRBJ2-7; 10 bases map to TRBD1. The V gene end was trimmed by 5 bases and the J gene end by 2 bases; junction bases not matched to a gene: 9. The CDR3 consists of 16 residues. Germline-derived CDR1 and CDR2 are SEHNR and FQNEAQ (reference sequence). The CDR3 protein is CASSLHRDRGPYEQYF. The CDR3 region has the DNA TGTGCCAGCAGCCTACACCGGGACAGGGGTCCCTACGAGCAGTACTTC. The whole variable domain, filled in from reference TRBV7-9 and TRBJ2-7, reads DTGVSQNPRHKITKRGQNVTFRCDPISEHNRLYWYRQTLGQGPEFLTYFQNEAQLEKSRLLSDRFSAERPKGSFSTLEIQRTEQGDSAMYLCASSLHRDRGPYEQYFGPGTRLTVT.

This clonotype was picked up a small number of times. J is TRBJ2-7 and V is TRBV6-1; tentatively, D is TRBD1 (5 bases). The CDR3 is 15 amino acids. The ends were cut back, 7 bases at V and 0 bases at J, with 16 bases in the middle. Germline V gene data show CDR1 as MNHNS and CDR2 as SASEGT. The CDR3 nucleotides are TGTGCCAGCAACCTGGAAGGGGCTAGCTCCTACGAGCAGTACTTC. This encodes CASNLEGASSYEQYF.

This clonotype has a handful of counts. The rearrangement joins TRBV6-5 to TRBJ1-2, with D uncertain. This CDR3 is 14 amino acids long. Germline V gene lookup returns CDR1 MNHEY and CDR2 SVGAGI. V was trimmed by 0 bases and J by 2 bases, leaving 7 bases between them. CDR3: CASSYSGGNYGYTF. CDR3 DNA: TGTGCCAGCAGTTACTCGGGAGGGAACTATGGCTACACCTTC.

The J gene is TRBJ2-5, the V gene TRBV4-1; a weak D match, TRBD1 (5 bases). This CDR3 is 13 amino acids long. In germline, CDR1 is MGHRA, CDR2 YSYEKL. The germline V and J ends were trimmed by 1 base and 4 bases, with 7 bases remaining between them. CDR3 residues: CASSQAQGETQYF. As DNA, the CDR3 is TGCGCCAGCAGCCAAGCTCAGGGAGAGACCCAGTACTTC.

The chain links TRBV7-2 to TRBJ1-2; no clear D. CDR1 and CDR2 from the germline V gene are SGHTA and FQGNSA. The length of the CDR3 is 12 residues. Trimming left V 0 bases short and J 7 bases short, with 6 bases between. This chain's CDR3 is CASSLAPPGYTF. The CDR3 DNA follows: TGTGCCAGCAGCTTAGCTCCCCCTGGCTACACCTTC.

The chain carries TRBV12-3 or TRBV12-4 and TRBJ2-7; TRBD2 matches at 8 bases. The CDR3 consists of 16 residues. V shed 7 bases and J 2 bases; nucleotides not matched to a gene: 13. CDR3 amino acids: CASTFAAGGGPYEQYF. The CDR3 region has the DNA TGTGCCAGCACATTCGCGGCCGGGGGGGGTCCCTACGAGCAGTACTTC.

The CDR3 loop is CASSHRRGGRNTIYF. The CDR3 DNA is TGTGCCAGCAGCCATCGTCGGGGGGGCAGAAACACCATATATTTT. J is TRBJ1-3 and V is TRBV5-6; TRBD1 might be the D (6 bases). Looked up from germline, CDR1 is SGHDT and CDR2 is YYEEEE. Trimming took off 4 bases at V and 5 bases at J, with 16 bases between the two ends. CDR3 length equals 15 residues.

In its sample, this clonotype was seen a few times. This chain connects TRBV5-5 to TRBJ1-2; D possibly corresponds to TRBD1 (5 bases). V lost 2 bases and J lost 5, with 16 bases in between. The CDR3 totals 15 residues. Germline lookup yields CDR1 SGHKS and CDR2 YYEKEE (reference sequence). CDR3 coding DNA: TGTGCCAGCAGCTTTTTCGCAGGGAGTCATTATGGCTACACCTTC. Translated, it gives CASSFFAGSHYGYTF.